What follows describes a single T cell receptor beta chain. The sample comes from a study of healthy donors' naive CD4 and CD8 T cells. V gave up 2 bases and J gave up 5 bases; unmatched junction bases: 3. This CDR3 has 13 amino acids. Germline CDR1 reads SQVTM; CDR2 reads ANQGSEA. A linear amplification protocol produced the TCR libraries from 500 ng of total RNA. A single record per CDR3 protein comes from TCRdb applying MiXCR to the reads. The repertoire includes roughly 200,000 distinct CDR3 sequences, around three quarters of them detected once, and roughly 2.3% sits in the top ten. The sequencing sample was made of naive CD4+ and CD8+ T cells sorted from blood, pooled from several donors. The receptor was isolated from a pool of human donors in good health; the sample pools cells from several healthy donors. V usage is TRBV29-1 and J usage is TRBJ2-4; 7 bases are a match to TRBD1. As DNA, the CDR3 is TGCAGCGTTGAACGAGGGGGCCAAAACATTCAGTACTTC. This codes for CSVERGGQNIQYF. The entire variable domain, with the rest obtained from reference TRBV29-1 and TRBJ2-4, is as follows: SAVISQKPSRDICQRGTSLTIQCQVDSQVTMMFWYRQQPGQSLTLIATANQGSEATYESGFVIDKFPISRPNLTFSTLTVSNMSPEDSSIYLCSVERGGQNIQYFGAGTRLSVL.